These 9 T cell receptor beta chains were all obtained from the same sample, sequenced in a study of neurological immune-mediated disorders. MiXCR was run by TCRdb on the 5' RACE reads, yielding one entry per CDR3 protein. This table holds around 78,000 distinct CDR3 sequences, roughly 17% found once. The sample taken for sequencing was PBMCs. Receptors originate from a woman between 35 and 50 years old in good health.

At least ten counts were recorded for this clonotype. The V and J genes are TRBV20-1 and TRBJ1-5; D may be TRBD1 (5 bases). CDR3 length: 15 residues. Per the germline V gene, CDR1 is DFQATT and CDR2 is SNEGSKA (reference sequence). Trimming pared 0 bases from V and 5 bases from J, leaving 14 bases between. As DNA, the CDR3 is TGCAGTGCTAGAGATTGGGGGGGGGTTGATCAGCCCCAGCATTTT. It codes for CSARDWGGVDQPQHF.

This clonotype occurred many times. The CDR3: CASSWNRDRIYEQYV. CDR3 bases: TGCGCCAGCAGCTGGAACCGGGACAGAATCTACGAGCAGTACGTC. J is TRBJ2-7 and V is TRBV5-1, with 7 bases lining up with TRBD1. The V gene's germline CDR1 is SGHRS and CDR2 YFSETQ. V dropped 3 bases and J dropped 3; count of bases not matched to a gene: 9. The CDR3 extends over 15 amino acids.

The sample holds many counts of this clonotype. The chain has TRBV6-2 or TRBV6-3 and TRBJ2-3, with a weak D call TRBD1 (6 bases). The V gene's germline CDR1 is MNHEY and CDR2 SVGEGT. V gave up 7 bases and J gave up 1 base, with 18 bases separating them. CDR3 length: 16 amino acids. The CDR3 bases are TGTGCCAGCACCCAGCCGTGGGGGCCGGGCACAGATACGCAGTATTTT. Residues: CASTQPWGPGTDTQYF.

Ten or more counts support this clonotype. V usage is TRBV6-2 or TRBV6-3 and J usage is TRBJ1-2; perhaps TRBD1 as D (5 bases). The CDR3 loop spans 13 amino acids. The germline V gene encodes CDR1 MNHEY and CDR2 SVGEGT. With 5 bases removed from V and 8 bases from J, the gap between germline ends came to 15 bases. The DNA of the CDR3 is TGTGCCAGCAGTCCCGGGACTACCGTAGGCTACACCTTC. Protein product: CASSPGTTVGYTF.

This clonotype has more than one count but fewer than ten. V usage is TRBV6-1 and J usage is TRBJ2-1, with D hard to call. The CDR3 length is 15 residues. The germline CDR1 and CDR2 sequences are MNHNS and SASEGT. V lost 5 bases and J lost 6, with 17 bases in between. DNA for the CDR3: TGTGCCAGCAGTCGAACCCTCTCCAAGCCCAATGAGCAGTTCTTC. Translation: CASSRTLSKPNEQFF.

CDR3 residues: CASSGQGQYF. The CDR3 DNA sequence: TGTGCCAGCAGTGGACAGGGGCAGTATTTT. The chain is built from TRBV12-3 or TRBV12-4 and TRBJ2-3; the match to TRBD1 covers 8 bases. Trimming at V came to 5 bases and at J to 11 bases, leaving 0 bases not matched to a gene. The CDR3 extends over 10 amino acids.

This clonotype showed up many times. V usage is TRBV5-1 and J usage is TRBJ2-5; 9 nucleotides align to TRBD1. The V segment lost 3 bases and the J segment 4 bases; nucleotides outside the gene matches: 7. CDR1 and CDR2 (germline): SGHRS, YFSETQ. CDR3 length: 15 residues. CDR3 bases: TGCGCCAGCAGCTGGACGCAGGGACAGGGAGAGACCCAGTACTTC. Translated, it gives CASSWTQGQGETQYF.

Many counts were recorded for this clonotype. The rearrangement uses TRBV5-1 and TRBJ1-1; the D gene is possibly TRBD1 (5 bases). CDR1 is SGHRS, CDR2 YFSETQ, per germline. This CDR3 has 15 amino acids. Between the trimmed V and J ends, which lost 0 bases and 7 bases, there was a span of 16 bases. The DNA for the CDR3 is TGCGCCAGCAGCTTGGACGGGGCCGGGGGTAGTGAAGCTTTCTTT. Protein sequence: CASSLDGAGGSEAFF. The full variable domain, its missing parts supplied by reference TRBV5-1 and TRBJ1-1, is KAGVTQTPRYLIKTRGQQVTLSCSPISGHRSVSWYQQTPGQGLQFLFEYFSETQRNKGNFPGRFSGRQFSNSRSEMNVSTLELGDSALYLCASSLDGAGGSEAFFGQGTRLTVV.

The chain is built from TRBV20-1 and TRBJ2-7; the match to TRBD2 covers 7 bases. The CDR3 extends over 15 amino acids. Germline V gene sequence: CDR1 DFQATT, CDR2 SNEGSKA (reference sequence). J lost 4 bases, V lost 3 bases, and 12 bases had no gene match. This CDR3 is CSARGRAGENYEQYV. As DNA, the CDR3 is TGCAGTGCTAGGGGCAGGGCGGGGGAAAATTACGAGCAGTACGTC.